Following are 18 T cell receptor beta chains from one sample sequenced in a study of T cells in localized non-small cell lung cancer. Profiled with immunoSEQ multiplex PCR; TCRdb holds only in-frame clones, not every one. The sample lists about 24,000 clones, under 90% occurring once. Here the sequenced sample was peripheral blood, taken before any cancer treatment. The receptor source for this set is a man between 40 and 69 years old with stage I squamous cell lung carcinoma.

For this clone: Sequence at one end of the junction differs from germline and may be a read error. J is TRBJ1-1 and V is TRBV2, with a possible D match to TRBD1 (6 bases). Germline loops: CDR1 SNHLY, CDR2 FYNNEI. This CDR3 region has 14 residues. The CDR3 DNA reads as TGTGCCAGCAGAGAAGGGGGAATTAGCACTGAAGCTTTCTTT. It specifies CASREGGISTEAFF.

This chain joins TRBV4-3 and TRBJ2-2, with D perhaps TRBD1 (5 bases). Germline CDR1 is LGHNA and CDR2 is YSLEER. CDR3 length equals 18 residues. The germline V and J ends were trimmed by 0 bases and 1 base, with 15 bases remaining between them. The CDR3 loop reads CASSQEFPDIQNTGELFF. CDR3 DNA sequence: TGCGCCAGCAGCCAAGAGTTTCCGGACATCCAGAACACCGGGGAGCTGTTTTTT.

The V call is TRBV11-2, the J call TRBJ2-7; D ambiguous. CDR3 size: 12 residues. Germline V gene lookup returns CDR1 SGHAT and CDR2 FQNNGV. V lost 5 bases to trimming and J lost 9 bases, with 14 bases between them. The CDR3 DNA sequence: TGTGCCAGCAGCCTAACATTAACCGGGCAGTACTTC. Translation: CASSLTLTGQYF. Based on the CDR3 plus reference TRBV11-2 and TRBJ2-7, the full variable domain is EAGVAQSPRYKIIEKRQSVAFWCNPISGHATLYWYQQILGQGPKLLIQFQNNGVVDDSQLPKDRFSAERLKGVDSTLKIQPAKLEDSAVYLCASSLTLTGQYFGPGTRLTVT.

J is TRBJ2-7 and V is TRBV5-1, with 7 bases lining up with TRBD1. This CDR3 is built from 15 residues. After removal of 4 bases from V and 0 bases from J, the junction contained 7 bases not matched to a gene. The germline V gene has CDR1 SGHRS and CDR2 YFSETQ. The CDR3 sequence is CASSRTGTDSYEQYF. The DNA of the CDR3 is TGCGCCAGCAGCCGGACCGGGACAGACTCCTACGAGCAGTACTTC.

The CDR3 DNA sequence: TGTGCCAGCAGCCCCACGGAGGGGGGCTACACCTTC. Its translation is CASSPTEGGYTF. This chain connects TRBV7-9 to TRBJ1-2; D is perhaps TRBD1 (5 bases). V was trimmed by 5 bases and J by 8 bases, leaving 12 bases between them. This CDR3 is 12 amino acids long. CDR1 and CDR2 from the germline V gene are SEHNR and FQNEAQ (reference sequence).

This chain joins TRBV6-4 and TRBJ2-6; perhaps TRBD1 as D (5 bases). V dropped 7 bases and J dropped 8 bases, with 15 bases sitting between them. Per germline, CDR1 MRHNA and CDR2 SNTAGT. This CDR3 spans 14 amino acids. The CDR3 reads CASKPVRASNVLTF. CDR3 sequence (DNA): TGTGCCAGCAAACCAGTCAGGGCCTCCAACGTCCTGACTTTC.

The chain links TRBV7-2 to TRBJ2-3; 10 bases line up with TRBD1. Losses at the gene ends were 0 bases for V and 2 bases for J; bases not matched to a gene: 5. Germline-derived CDR1 and CDR2 are SGHTA and FQGNSA. The CDR3 runs 17 residues. The CDR3 DNA reads as TGTGCCAGCAGCTTAGCGGGACAGGGGACTTACACAGATACGCAGTATTTT. Translation gives CASSLAGQGTYTDTQYF.

The rearrangement links TRBV28 to TRBJ1-1, with a weak D call TRBD1 (6 bases). This CDR3 spans 14 amino acids. Germline loops: CDR1 MDHEN, CDR2 SYDVKM. V lost 7 bases and J 1 base, leaving 13 bases between the germline ends. CDR3 nucleotide sequence: TGTGCCAGCAAAACTTGGACAGCGAACACTGAAGCTTTCTTT. This sequence encodes CASKTWTANTEAFF.

V gene TRBV4-1 combines with J gene TRBJ2-1, with D unclear. V was trimmed by 0 bases and J by 0 bases, leaving 9 bases between them. The CDR3 runs 16 residues. Germline V gene sequence: CDR1 MGHRA, CDR2 YSYEKL. The CDR3 here is CASSQDPLGSYNEQFF. The CDR3 nucleotides read TGCGCCAGCAGCCAAGATCCCTTGGGCTCCTACAATGAGCAGTTCTTC.

The J gene is TRBJ2-7, the V gene TRBV18; no definite D call. CDR1 and CDR2 (germline): KGHSH, LQKENI. This CDR3 has 14 residues. The V gene lost 2 bases and the J gene lost 0 bases, with 8 bases spanning the gap. The CDR3 coding sequence is TGTGCCAGCTCACCAGAGTCCTCCTCCTACGAGCAGTACTTC. As protein: CASSPESSSYEQYF. The variable domain in full, with the rest retrieved from reference TRBV18 and TRBJ2-7, is NAGVMQNPRHLVRRRGQEARLRCSPMKGHSHVYWYRQLPEEGLKFMVYLQKENIIDESGMPKERFSAEFPKEGPSILRIQQVVRGDSAAYFCASSPESSSYEQYFGPGTRLTVT.

The chain joins TRBV6-6 to TRBJ1-2, with 7 nucleotides matching TRBD1. V lost 4 bases and J lost 8; bases outside the gene matches: 10. CDR1 MNHNY and CDR2 SVGAGI come from the germline V gene (reference sequence). This CDR3 has 14 amino acids. Written as DNA, the CDR3 is TGTGCCAGCAGTTTGGGAGGGCAGGGACAGGGCTACACCTTC. It is translated as CASSLGGQGQGYTF.

This chain joins TRBV2 and TRBJ1-6; 8 bases are a match to TRBD1. The CDR3 contains 13 residues. Germline loops: CDR1 SNHLY, CDR2 FYNNEI. V trimming: 11 bases; J trimming: 15 bases; junction bases outside the gene matches: 15. CDR3 nucleotides: TGTGCCGGGACCGGGACAGGAGGAGATAACCTCCACTTT. Amino acids: CAGTGTGGDNLHF.

J is TRBJ2-3 and V is TRBV11-2; TRBD2 is a possible D gene (6 bases). With 1 base removed from V and 2 bases from J, the gap between germline ends came to 7 bases. The germline V gene has CDR1 SGHAT and CDR2 FQNNGV. The CDR3 runs to 14 residues. The CDR3: CASSLGGVTDTQYF. The CDR3 coding sequence is TGTGCCAGCAGCTTAGGCGGGGTCACAGATACGCAGTATTTT.

This chain joins TRBV5-6 and TRBJ2-5; D gene ambiguous. V was cut by 0 bases and J by 0 bases, with 6 bases left in between. The CDR3 contains 14 residues. Germline CDR1 is SGHDT and CDR2 is YYEEEE. The CDR3, as DNA: TGTGCCAGCAGCTTGGAGGGATACCAAGAGACCCAGTACTTC. It yields the protein CASSLEGYQETQYF.

This clone has only one observation. V usage is TRBV2 and J usage is TRBJ2-1; D possibly corresponds to TRBD1 (5 bases). The CDR3 loop spans 14 amino acids. Germline CDR1 SNHLY, CDR2 FYNNEI. Trimming left V 0 bases short and J 10 bases short, with 13 bases between. The DNA for the CDR3 is TGTGCCAGCAGTGAAGCTTTCAGGGTTAAAGAGCAGTTCTTC. Encoded protein: CASSEAFRVKEQFF.

This rearrangement joins TRBV4-3 to TRBJ2-3; 8 bases align to TRBD2. This CDR3 region has 15 residues. Losses at the gene ends were 4 bases for V and 3 bases for J; bases not matched to a gene: 6. Germline CDR1 reads LGHNA; CDR2 reads YSLEER. Here the CDR3 DNA reads TGCGCCAGCAGCCGACGTGGCGGGGGGACAGATACGCAGTATTTT. It yields the protein CASSRRGGGTDTQYF.

V gene TRBV5-6 combines with J gene TRBJ1-2; TRBD1 matches at 7 bases. V lost 3 bases and J lost 8; bases outside the gene matches: 13. Germline CDR1 SGHDT, CDR2 YYEEEE. This CDR3 region has 15 residues. CDR3 loop: CASSSRGQAWAGYTF. In DNA, the CDR3 is TGTGCCAGCAGCTCCCGAGGACAGGCCTGGGCGGGCTACACCTTC.

The chain couples TRBV7-2 to TRBJ2-7; no clear D. Germline V gene lookup returns CDR1 SGHTA and CDR2 FQGNSA. Trimming removed 2 bases at V and 2 bases at J, with 16 bases between. The CDR3 is 16 residues long. The CDR3 coding sequence is TGTGCCAGCAGCTTAACAGTCTCCCCTCCTCCCTACGAGCAGTACTTC. It translates to CASSLTVSPPPYEQYF.